This is a list of T cell receptor beta chains from one sample in a study of cytomegalovirus exposure and HLA in healthy donors. Data came from immunoSEQ multiplex PCR; TCRdb stores just in-frame clones and leaves some out. Of some 260,000 clones in the sample, less than 90% were seen once. The source material was PBMCs. These receptors were collected from a man in his late teens or twenties in good health and CMV-seropositive. CDR3s include the opening cysteine and the closing phenylalanine or tryptophan. Each record gives: D gene, V gene, J gene, CDR3 protein. The D gene is left open where the match is weak.

>TRBD2|TRBV4-2|TRBJ2-3
CASSQDSASGYTQYF
>.|TRBV28|TRBJ1-1
CASSPGGVIAEAFF
>.|TRBV15|TRBJ2-7
CATSRDKGLAQYEQYF
>.|TRBV21-1|TRBJ2-7
CASSQSSGRSSYEQYF
>TRBD1|TRBV15|TRBJ2-7
CATSRGTGSYEQYF
>TRBD1|TRBV7-2|TRBJ1-5
CASSLDRGYRQPQHF
>.|TRBV4-3|TRBJ2-3
CASSQDTRALTDTQYF
>.|TRBV7-8|TRBJ1-5
CASSLGGRQPQHF
>.|TRBV6-5|TRBJ1-1
CASSYSYGPSNTEAFF
>.|TRBV5-6|TRBJ1-5
CASTSWISNQPQHF
>.|TRBV15|TRBJ2-1
CATSRPQEYSEQFF
>.|TRBV4-2|TRBJ2-4
CASSQDKGTIQYF
>.|TRBV5-1|TRBJ2-1
CASSLGGGLSYNEQFF
>.|TRBV7-2|TRBJ1-1
CASSLNLHPMNTEAFF
>TRBD1|TRBV10-2|TRBJ1-2
CASSDGRGLGYGYTF
>.|TRBV18|TRBJ2-7
CASSRTGFGHEQYF
>.|TRBV5-1|TRBJ1-1
CASAPLGGGEAFF
>.|TRBV6-5|TRBJ2-7
CASKARTGVYEQYF
>TRBD1|TRBV5-1|TRBJ2-7
CASSFRDSSHEQYF
>TRBD2|TRBV2|TRBJ2-1
CASTLAGGLNNEQFF
>.|TRBV5-5|TRBJ1-1
CAVGTVNTEAFF
>.|TRBV9|TRBJ1-1
CASSVGGETEAFF
>TRBD1|TRBV27|TRBJ2-7
CASSPGTGGYEQYF
>TRBD2|TRBV27|TRBJ2-1
CASSSLAGAYNEQFF
>.|TRBV30|TRBJ2-5
CAWSGWASGTGLYF
>TRBD1|TRBV30|TRBJ1-3
CIATRDSRSNTIYF
>.|TRBV18|TRBJ1-5
CASSPTGWGGQPQHF
>.|TRBV7-6|TRBJ2-5
CASSPGYQETQYF
>TRBD2|TRBV29-1|TRBJ2-7
CSVEWLAGGYEQYF
>.|TRBV13|TRBJ1-2
CASSPWGADGYTF
>TRBD2|TRBV6-4|TRBJ2-2
CASRRLAGSGTGELFF
>.|TRBV2|TRBJ1-1
CASSRGTDEAFF
>.|TRBV6-6|TRBJ2-5
CASSRGRLETQYF
>.|TRBV29-1|TRBJ1-3
CSVEGGNGNTIYF
>.|TRBV19|TRBJ1-5
CASSIGGDQPQHF
>.|TRBV7-9|TRBJ2-7
CASSLPIGDEQYF
>.|TRBV18|TRBJ2-7
CASSPADSYEQYF
>TRBD1|TRBV29-1|TRBJ1-2
CSVRTGNYGYTF
>.|TRBV29-1|TRBJ2-1
CSVGPGDYEQFF
>.|TRBV5-1|TRBJ2-7
CASRFAETYEQYF
>.|TRBV5-1|TRBJ1-5
CASSLMGADQPQHF
>.|TRBV18|TRBJ2-7
CASSLPPYEQYF
>TRBD2|TRBV7-2|TRBJ2-1
CASSPTLAGAYNEQFF
>.|TRBV5-4|TRBJ1-1
CASSFGWRTEAFF
>TRBD1|TRBV5-1|TRBJ1-5
CASSPGTAGQPQHF
>.|TRBV5-4|TRBJ2-7
CASSLTDSTYEQYF
>TRBD1|TRBV7-6|TRBJ2-7
CASSNRDRGYEQYF
>TRBD2|TRBV30|TRBJ2-1
CAWSSASGSFFEQFF
>TRBD2|TRBV15|TRBJ2-1
CATSRLAPSSYNEQFF
>.|TRBV4-1|TRBJ2-1
CASSQAPESSYNEQFF
>.|TRBV7-8|TRBJ1-3
CASSLVRRVNSGNTIYF
>TRBD2|TRBV18|TRBJ2-7
CASSPRVTSGSGRGNEQYF
>TRBD1|TRBV29-1|TRBJ2-2
CSGTGYTGELFF